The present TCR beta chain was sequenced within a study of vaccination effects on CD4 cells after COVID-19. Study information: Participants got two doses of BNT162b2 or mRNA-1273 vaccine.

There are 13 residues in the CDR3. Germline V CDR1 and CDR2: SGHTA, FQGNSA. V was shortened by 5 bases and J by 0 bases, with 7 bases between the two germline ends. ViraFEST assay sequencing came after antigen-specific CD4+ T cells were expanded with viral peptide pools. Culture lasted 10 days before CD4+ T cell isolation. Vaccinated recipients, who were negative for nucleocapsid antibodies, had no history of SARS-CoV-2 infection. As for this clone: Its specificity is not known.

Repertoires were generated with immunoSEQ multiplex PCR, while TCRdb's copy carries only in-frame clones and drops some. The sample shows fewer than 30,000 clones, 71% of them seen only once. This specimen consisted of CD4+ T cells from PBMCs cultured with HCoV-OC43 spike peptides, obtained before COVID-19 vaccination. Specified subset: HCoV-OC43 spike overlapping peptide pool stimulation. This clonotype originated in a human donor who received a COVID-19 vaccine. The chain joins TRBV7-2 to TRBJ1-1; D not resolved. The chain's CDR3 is CASSTIMNTEAFF. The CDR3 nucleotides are TGTGCCAGCAGCACTATTATGAACACTGAAGCTTTCTTT.